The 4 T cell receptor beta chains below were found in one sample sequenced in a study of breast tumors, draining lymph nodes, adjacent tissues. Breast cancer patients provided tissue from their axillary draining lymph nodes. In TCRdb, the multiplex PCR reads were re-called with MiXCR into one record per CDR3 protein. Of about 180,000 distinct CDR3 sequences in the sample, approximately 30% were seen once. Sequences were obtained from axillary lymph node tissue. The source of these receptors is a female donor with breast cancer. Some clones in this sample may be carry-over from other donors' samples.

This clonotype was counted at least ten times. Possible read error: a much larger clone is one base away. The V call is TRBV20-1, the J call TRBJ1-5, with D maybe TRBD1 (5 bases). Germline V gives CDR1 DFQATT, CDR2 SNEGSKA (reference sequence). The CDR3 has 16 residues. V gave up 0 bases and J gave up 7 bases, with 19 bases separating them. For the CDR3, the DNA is TGCAGTGCTAGAGATGGCGGGACGGACCCACGGCAGCCCCAGCATTTT. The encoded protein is CSARDGGTDPRQPQHF.

CDR3 protein: CASSPRGLAVGEQYF. CDR3 coding DNA: TGTGCCAGTAGTCCACGGGGACTAGCGGTTGGGGAGCAGTACTTC. The chain is built from TRBV19 and TRBJ2-7, with 11 nucleotides matching TRBD2. Germline V gene lookup returns CDR1 LNHDA and CDR2 SQIVND (reference sequence). Trimming at V came to 5 bases and at J to 7 bases, leaving 10 bases not matched to a gene. The CDR3 covers 15 residues.

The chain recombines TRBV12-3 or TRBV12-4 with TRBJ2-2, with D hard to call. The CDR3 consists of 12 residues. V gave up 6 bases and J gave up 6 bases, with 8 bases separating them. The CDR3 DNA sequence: TGTGCCAGCAGGATATCTCCCGGGGAGCTGTTTTTT. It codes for CASRISPGELFF.

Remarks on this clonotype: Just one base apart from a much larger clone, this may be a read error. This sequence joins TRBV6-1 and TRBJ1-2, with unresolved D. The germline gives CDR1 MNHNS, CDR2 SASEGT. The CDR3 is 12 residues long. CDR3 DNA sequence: TGTGCCAGCAGTGAATCGGTCTATGGCCACACCTTC. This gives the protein CASSESVYGHTF.